This T cell receptor (beta chain) was sequenced for a study of OX40 agonist ivuxolimab in advanced cancers. Study background: While on treatment, patients had intravenous ivuxolimab at 0.01 to 10 mg/kg every 2 weeks.

Notes on the study in general: Compared with others, partial responders at 0.1-3.0 mg/kg displayed clonal expansion among the lowest. At 0.1 to 3.0 mg/kg, CD4+ and CD8+ blood T cells expanded clonally by week 6.

TCRdb's table, derived via immunoSEQ multiplex PCR, lists solely in-frame clones and lacks some. Seen here are about 7,700 clones, 86% observed once, and the top ten hold about 2.1%. As concerns this clone: Antigen unknown. The junction departs from germline at one end; a sequencing error may be responsible.

This CDR3 has 13 residues. Germline loops: CDR1 SNHLY, CDR2 FYNNEI. Blood got drawn at baseline, again on cycle 4 day 1, and then on cycle 7 day 1. Specimen: CD4+ or CD8+ T cells sorted from blood, collected in a trial of the OX40 agonist ivuxolimab. The TCR comes from an adult with an advanced solid tumor such as melanoma, head and neck, liver or kidney cancer. This sequence joins TRBV2 and TRBJ2-7; 7 bases line up with TRBD1. The CDR3 coding sequence is TGTGCCAGCGAGACAGGGTTCTCCGACGAGCAGTACTTC. Its protein is CASETGFSDEQYF.